The 30 T cell receptor beta chains listed next were all sequenced from one sample in a study of beta chain features in type 1 diabetes. The study reverse transcribed the entire isolated RNA, so it sequenced expressed TCRB transcripts. Generated by immunoSEQ multiplex PCR, the TCRdb table keeps only in-frame clones and is missing some. The sample gives about 230,000 clones, over 9.5% of which show up once; about 0.03% is in the top ten. The material sequenced was naive CD4+ T cells from blood. The receptors were gathered from a woman between 18 and 29 years old in good health.

The genes are TRBV6-5 and TRBJ2-1; the D gene is possibly TRBD2 (5 bases). V was pared by 6 bases and J by 9 bases, with 18 bases between. CDR3 length: 14 residues. Germline V gives CDR1 MNHEY, CDR2 SVGAGI. CDR3 sequence reads: CASRTDASSTEQFF. As DNA, the CDR3 is TGTGCCAGCAGAACGGATGCTAGCAGCACTGAGCAGTTCTTC.

The sample holds a few counts of this clone. The gene calls are TRBV29-1 and TRBJ2-2, with 10 bases identical to TRBD2. Germline V gene lookup returns CDR1 SQVTM and CDR2 ANQGSEA. This CDR3 spans 18 amino acids. The V segment lost 5 bases and the J segment 0 bases; nucleotides outside the gene matches: 12. In DNA form, the CDR3 reads TGCAGCGTTCGCAAGGTAGCGGGAGGAGCACCGAACACCGGGGAGCTGTTTTTT. It specifies CSVRKVAGGAPNTGELFF.

The table lists this clone with a few counts. This sequence joins TRBV14 and TRBJ2-4; 11 bases match TRBD2. This CDR3 has 17 residues. Trimming cost V 3 bases and J 2 bases; bases outside gene matches: 6. Germline-derived CDR1 and CDR2 are SGHDN and FVKESK. DNA of the CDR3: TGTGCCAGCAGCCAGTCGGGACTAGCGGATCCCAAAAACATTCAGTACTTC. Its protein is CASSQSGLADPKNIQYF.

This clone was seen a few times. The gene calls are TRBV28 and TRBJ2-1, with 9 bases identical to TRBD2. The ends lost 6 bases at V and 8 bases at J; junction bases unmatched: 11. Germline assignment: CDR1 MDHEN and CDR2 SYDVKM. The CDR3 has 15 amino acids. The CDR3 region is CASSRAGGDRDEQFF. CDR3 nucleotide sequence: TGTGCCAGCAGCCGAGCGGGGGGCGATCGAGATGAGCAGTTCTTC.

A few counts support this clone. V gene TRBV9 combines with J gene TRBJ2-5, with 9 bases that match TRBD2. V lost 0 bases, J lost 4 bases, and 4 bases stayed unmatched. Per the germline V gene, CDR1 is SGDLS and CDR2 is YYNGEE. This CDR3 comprises 15 residues. The CDR3 spells CASSVATTSGETQYF. In DNA, the CDR3 is TGTGCCAGCAGCGTAGCTACGACTAGCGGAGAGACCCAGTACTTC. Together with reference TRBV9 and TRBJ2-5, the CDR3 gives the full variable domain: DSGVTQTPKHLITATGQRVTLRCSPRSGDLSVYWYQQSLDQGLQFLIQYYNGEERAKGNILERFSAQQFPDLHSELNLSSLELGDSALYFCASSVATTSGETQYFGPGTRLLVL.

The gene calls are TRBV19 and TRBJ1-2; 9 bases fit TRBD1. This CDR3 contains 14 residues. From germline, CDR1 is LNHDA and CDR2 SQIVND (reference sequence). The junction had 6 bases not matched to a gene; V was cut back by 7 bases and J by 3 bases. CDR3 nucleotide sequence: TGTGCCAGTAAACCATGGGACAGGGACTATGGCTACACCTTC. It yields the protein CASKPWDRDYGYTF.

The rearrangement uses TRBV10-2 and TRBJ2-1; 10 bases are shared with TRBD2. Looked up from germline, CDR1 is WSHSY and CDR2 is SAAADI. Unmatched junction bases numbered 9, after V lost 6 bases and J lost 7 bases. CDR3 size: 15 residues. The CDR3 DNA reads as TGCGCCAGCAGGGGCTGGACTAGCGGAGATAATGAGCAGTTCTTC. This gives the protein CASRGWTSGDNEQFF.

This clone appeared a few times. This rearrangement joins TRBV14 to TRBJ2-1; a weak D match, TRBD1 (6 bases). The CDR3 spans 15 residues. Germline CDR1 and CDR2: SGHDN and FVKESK. V was pared by 0 bases and J by 2 bases, with 8 bases between. Here the CDR3 DNA reads TGTGCCAGCAGCCAAGAGACAGGAGCCTACAATGAGCAGTTCTTC. Its translation is CASSQETGAYNEQFF.

The V call is TRBV2, the J call TRBJ1-5; D call uncertain. The germline V and J ends were trimmed by 6 bases and 0 bases, with 12 bases remaining between them. The germline CDR1 and CDR2 sequences are SNHLY and FYNNEI. The CDR3 is made up of 15 amino acids. The CDR3 spells CASSLGRDSNQPQHF. The DNA for the CDR3 is TGTGCCAGCAGCCTCGGGAGGGATAGCAATCAGCCCCAGCATTTT. The full variable domain, with the rest looked up from reference TRBV2 and TRBJ1-5, is EPEVTQTPSHQVTQMGQEVILRCVPISNHLYFYWYRQILGQKVEFLVSFYNNEISEKSEIFDDQFSVERPDGSNFTLKIRSTKLEDSAMYFCASSLGRDSNQPQHFGDGTRLSIL.

This clone was found a few times. The rearrangement links TRBV5-1 to TRBJ1-2, with D unresolved. V was cut by 4 bases and J by 0 bases, with 10 bases left in between. The CDR3 consists of 14 residues. Per germline, CDR1 SGHRS and CDR2 YFSETQ. CDR3 sequence reads: CASSPGPTNYGYTF. CDR3 DNA sequence: TGCGCCAGCAGCCCTGGCCCAACTAACTATGGCTACACCTTC.

This clone was counted ten times or more. The J gene is TRBJ2-1, the V gene TRBV29-1; a possible D gene is TRBD1 (6 bases). This CDR3 region has 13 residues. Trimming took 5 bases from V and 5 from J, leaving 13 bases between them. Germline V gene sequence: CDR1 SQVTM, CDR2 ANQGSEA. The CDR3 loop is CSVPPTGNNEQFF. Written as DNA, the CDR3 is TGCAGCGTTCCGCCTACAGGGAACAATGAGCAGTTCTTC.

This clone showed up just a few times. The chain employs TRBV18 and TRBJ2-7, with TRBD1 identical over 9 bases. Germline lookup yields CDR1 KGHSH and CDR2 LQKENI. The CDR3 spans 14 residues. The V and J ends lost 2 bases and 4 bases, in that order; junction bases with no gene match: 3. CDR3 sequence (DNA): TGTGCCAGCTCACCAGGGACAGGGTCGTACGAGCAGTACTTC. Protein sequence: CASSPGTGSYEQYF.

The J gene is TRBJ1-2, the V gene TRBV5-1; TRBD1 might be the D (5 bases). This CDR3 region has 15 residues. V lost 4 bases to trimming and J lost 3 bases, with 16 bases between them. Germline V gene data show CDR1 as SGHRS and CDR2 as YFSETQ. Here the CDR3 reads CASSMSQGRDYGYTF. The DNA of the CDR3 is TGCGCCAGCAGCATGTCGCAGGGCCGAGACTATGGCTACACCTTC.

This rearrangement joins TRBV19 to TRBJ2-1, with TRBD2 matching over 9 bases. Trimming removed 3 bases from V and 1 base from J; junction bases left unmatched: 4. The CDR3 has 16 amino acids. Germline assignment: CDR1 LNHDA and CDR2 SQIVND (reference sequence). The CDR3 region is CASSMGLAGSYNEQFF. CDR3 sequence (DNA): TGTGCCAGTAGTATGGGGCTAGCGGGGTCCTACAATGAGCAGTTCTTC.

This clone came up many times. The chain is built from TRBV7-9 and TRBJ2-7, with D maybe TRBD1 (6 bases). Trimming removed 1 base from V and 11 bases from J, with 12 bases in between. The CDR3 consists of 12 residues. Germline V lookup: CDR1 SEHNR, CDR2 FQNEAQ (reference sequence). The CDR3 loop reads CASSLGDRHKYF. The DNA of the CDR3 is TGTGCCAGCAGCTTAGGTGACAGGCACAAGTACTTC. Based on the CDR3 plus reference TRBV7-9 and TRBJ2-7, the full variable domain is DTGVSQNPRHKITKRGQNVTFRCDPISEHNRLYWYRQTLGQGPEFLTYFQNEAQLEKSRLLSDRFSAERPKGSFSTLEIQRTEQGDSAMYLCASSLGDRHKYFGPGTRLTVT.

The rearrangement uses TRBV5-6 and TRBJ1-1; D not certain. Per germline, CDR1 SGHDT and CDR2 YYEEEE. This CDR3 is built from 14 residues. Trimming took 1 base from V and 6 from J, leaving 13 bases between them. CDR3 in amino acids: CASSLFTRFAEAFF. In nucleotides, the CDR3 is TGTGCCAGCAGCTTGTTCACTCGATTCGCTGAAGCTTTCTTT. Full variable domain (outside the CDR3, taken from reference TRBV5-6 and TRBJ1-1): DAGVTQSPTHLIKTRGQQVTLRCSPKSGHDTVSWYQQALGQGPQFIFQYYEEEERQRGNFPDRFSGHQFPNYSSELNVNALLLGDSALYLCASSLFTRFAEAFFGQGTRLTVV.

The chain has TRBV30 and TRBJ1-2; 9 bases agree with TRBD1. Germline-derived CDR1 and CDR2 are GTSNPN and SVGIG (reference sequence). The CDR3 contains 13 residues. Losses at the gene ends were 4 bases for V and 5 bases for J; bases not matched to a gene: 5. Here the CDR3 DNA reads TGTGCCTGGAACAGGGGGCGGTCGTATGGCTACACCTTC. Residues: CAWNRGRSYGYTF.

A few counts support this clone. The V and J genes are TRBV7-3 and TRBJ1-1; the D is unclear. The CDR3 is 13 residues long. CDR1 and CDR2 from the germline V gene are SGHTA and FQGTGA. V lost 4 bases to trimming and J lost 0 bases, with 6 bases between them. Written as DNA, the CDR3 is TGTGCCAGCAGCTCACTATTGAACACTGAAGCTTTCTTT. It codes for CASSSLLNTEAFF.

The rearrangement uses TRBV5-1 and TRBJ2-1; possibly TRBD2 for D (6 bases). V lost 3 bases, J lost 5 bases, and 12 bases lay in between. The germline V gene has CDR1 SGHRS and CDR2 YFSETQ. The CDR3 is made up of 14 amino acids. The CDR3 DNA reads TGCGCCAGCAGCTCTGGGGGGACCGACAATGAGCAGTTCTTC. It specifies CASSSGGTDNEQFF.

This clone was counted between two and nine times. The rearrangement uses TRBV7-2 and TRBJ2-3; 8 bases agree with TRBD2. Unmatched junction bases numbered 4, after V lost 4 bases and J lost 4 bases. This CDR3 has 14 amino acids. Germline assignment: CDR1 SGHTA and CDR2 FQGNSA. CDR3 coding DNA: TGTGCCAGCAGCTGGACTAGCCTGGCAGATACGCAGTATTTT. This gives the protein CASSWTSLADTQYF.

The J gene is TRBJ2-2, the V gene TRBV7-2; 10 bases are shared with TRBD2. V trimming: 1 base; J trimming: 7 bases; junction bases outside the gene matches: 3. The CDR3 contains 15 residues. Germline values: CDR1 SGHTA, CDR2 FQGNSA. The CDR3 spells CASSLEAGGFGELFF. In DNA form, the CDR3 reads TGTGCCAGCAGCTTAGAAGCGGGAGGGTTCGGGGAGCTGTTTTTT.

The chain links TRBV9 to TRBJ2-5, with TRBD2 matching 8 bases. The CDR3 runs to 15 residues. The germline CDR1 and CDR2 sequences are SGDLS and YYNGEE. Trimming at V came to 5 bases and at J to 1 base, leaving 7 bases not matched to a gene. CDR3 DNA: TGTGCCAGCAGTACCGGGACTAGTCCCCAAGAGACCCAGTACTTC. Amino acids: CASSTGTSPQETQYF.

This clone has only a few counts. This chain uses TRBV11-2 with TRBJ2-3; weak D call: TRBD1 (5 bases). Trimming left V 5 bases short and J 0 bases short, with 15 bases between. CDR1 is SGHAT, CDR2 FQNNGV, per germline. The CDR3 runs 16 residues. The CDR3 nucleotides read TGTGCCAGCAGCGCTAGTCAAGGGGTTAGCACAGATACGCAGTATTTT. Residues: CASSASQGVSTDTQYF.

The chain couples TRBV19 to TRBJ2-3, with 13 bases fitting TRBD2. Germline V CDR1 and CDR2: LNHDA, SQIVND (reference sequence). The V and J ends lost 5 bases and 2 bases, in that order; junction bases with no gene match: 7. The CDR3 extends over 17 amino acids. The CDR3 DNA reads as TGTGCCAGTAGTTTCCTTGGGACTAGCGGGACCACAGATACGCAGTATTTT. Translating gives CASSFLGTSGTTDTQYF.

This clone occurred a few times. This chain connects TRBV5-1 to TRBJ2-2; tentative D call: TRBD2 (6 bases). The germline gives CDR1 SGHRS, CDR2 YFSETQ. Deletions cut 4 bases from V and 2 bases from J, with 9 bases between. The CDR3 contains 14 residues. CDR3 DNA sequence: TGCGCCAGCAGCCCGCGGGGAAACACCGGGGAGCTGTTTTTT. Translated, it gives CASSPRGNTGELFF.

There are a few counts of this clone. The V gene is TRBV6-1, the J gene TRBJ2-7, with D maybe TRBD2 (6 bases). The CDR3 is made up of 14 amino acids. Germline V gene sequence: CDR1 MNHNS, CDR2 SASEGT. The V and J ends lost 3 bases and 3 bases respectively, with 12 bases between them. The CDR3 is CASSDRRAGYEQYF. The CDR3, as DNA: TGTGCCAGCAGTGACCGGAGGGCCGGCTACGAGCAGTACTTC.

In its sample, this clone was seen many times. The chain carries TRBV11-2 and TRBJ1-2, with 7 bases lining up with TRBD1. From germline, CDR1 is SGHAT and CDR2 FQNNGV. The CDR3 extends over 13 amino acids. Unmatched junction bases numbered 8, after V lost 5 bases and J lost 8 bases. CDR3 nucleotides: TGTGCCAGCAGCCTCGACAGGGTGGAAGGCTACACCTTC. As protein: CASSLDRVEGYTF.

In this sample, this clone turned up a few times. The J gene is TRBJ1-5, the V gene TRBV19; no clear D gene. CDR3 length equals 14 residues. V was trimmed by 7 bases and J by 5 bases, leaving 15 bases between them. The germline V gene has CDR1 LNHDA and CDR2 SQIVND (reference sequence). For the CDR3, the DNA is TGTGCCAGTACAGTGGTGAGGGAGGATCAGCCCCAGCATTTT. The encoded protein is CASTVVREDQPQHF.

This clone was seen a few times. Other nucleotide sequences in the sample specify the same CDR3. The gene calls are TRBV5-1 and TRBJ2-3, with 9 bases that match TRBD2. Per the germline V gene, CDR1 is SGHRS and CDR2 is YFSETQ. The ends lost 0 bases at V and 0 bases at J; junction bases unmatched: 2. CDR3 length: 16 amino acids. The CDR3 nucleotides are TGCGCCAGCAGCTTGGGGCTAGCGGGGAGCACAGATACGCAGTATTTT. Its translation is CASSLGLAGSTDTQYF.

The rearrangement joins TRBV2 to TRBJ2-1, with 8 bases identical to TRBD2. In germline, CDR1 is SNHLY, CDR2 FYNNEI. The V segment lost 7 bases and the J segment 8 bases; nucleotides outside the gene matches: 7. This CDR3 is built from 13 residues. The CDR3 loop reads CASTLREGYEQFF. As DNA, the CDR3 is TGTGCCAGCACCCTACGGGAGGGGTATGAGCAGTTCTTC.